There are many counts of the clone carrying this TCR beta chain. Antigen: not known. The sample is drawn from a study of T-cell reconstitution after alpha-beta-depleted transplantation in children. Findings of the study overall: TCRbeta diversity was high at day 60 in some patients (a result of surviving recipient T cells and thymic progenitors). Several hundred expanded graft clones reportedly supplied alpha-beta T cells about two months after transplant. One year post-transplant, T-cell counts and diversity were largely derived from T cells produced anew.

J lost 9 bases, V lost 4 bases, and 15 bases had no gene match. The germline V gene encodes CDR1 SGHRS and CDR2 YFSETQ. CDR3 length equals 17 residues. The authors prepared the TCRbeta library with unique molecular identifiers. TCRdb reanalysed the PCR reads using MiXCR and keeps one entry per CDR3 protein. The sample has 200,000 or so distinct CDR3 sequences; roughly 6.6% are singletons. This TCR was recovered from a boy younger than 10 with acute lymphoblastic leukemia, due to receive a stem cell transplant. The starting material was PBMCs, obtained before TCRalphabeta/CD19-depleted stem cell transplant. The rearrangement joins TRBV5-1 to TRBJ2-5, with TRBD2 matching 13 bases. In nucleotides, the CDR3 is TGCGCCAGCAGCGGTACTAGCGGGAGGGCCGAATGGGTGTCCCAGTACTTC. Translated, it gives CASSGTSGRAEWVSQYF.